This TCR beta chain was identified in a study of identical twins. Findings of the study overall: In beta out-of-frame sequences, the excess sharing between twins was weaker. There were fewer insertions in abundant cord blood beta clonotypes, but memory repertoires showed no such pattern.

Germline CDR1 LGHDT, CDR2 YNNKEL (reference sequence). Germline trimming cut 4 bases from V and 0 bases from J; bases unmatched to any gene: 2. The CDR3 has 16 amino acids. TCRdb reprocessed the 5' RACE reads with MiXCR, giving one entry per CDR3 protein. The sample lists some 660,000 distinct CDR3 sequences; more than 6.5% were seen once. This clonotype was counted many times. What it recognizes is unknown. These data also formed part of another study, on yellow fever vaccine responses in identical twins. That paper notes: Twins' vaccine T cell response reportedly gave the appearance of partial convergence and partial personalization.

This sequence originates from a woman aged 18-29 years in good health. Sequenced sample: PBMCs. The rearrangement uses TRBV3-1 and TRBJ2-1; 11 bases fit TRBD1. The CDR3 protein is CASSPGTGGSYNEQFF. The CDR3 coding sequence is TGTGCCAGCAGCCCGGGGACAGGGGGCTCCTACAATGAGCAGTTCTTC.